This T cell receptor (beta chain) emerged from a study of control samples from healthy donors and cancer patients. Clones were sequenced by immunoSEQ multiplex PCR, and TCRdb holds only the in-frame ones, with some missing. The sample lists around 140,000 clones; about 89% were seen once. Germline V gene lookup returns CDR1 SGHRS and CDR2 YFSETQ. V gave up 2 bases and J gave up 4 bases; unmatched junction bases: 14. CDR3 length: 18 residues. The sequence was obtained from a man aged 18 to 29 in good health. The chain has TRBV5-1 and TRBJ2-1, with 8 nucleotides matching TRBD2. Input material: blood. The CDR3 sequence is CASSFRTWTGGPYNEQFF. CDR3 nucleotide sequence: TGCGCCAGCAGCTTCCGAACGTGGACGGGGGGGCCTTACAATGAGCAGTTCTTC. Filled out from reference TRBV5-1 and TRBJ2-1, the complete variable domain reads KAGVTQTPRYLIKTRGQQVTLSCSPISGHRSVSWYQQTPGQGLQFLFEYFSETQRNKGNFPGRFSGRQFSNSRSEMNVSTLELGDSALYLCASSFRTWTGGPYNEQFFGPGTRLTVL.